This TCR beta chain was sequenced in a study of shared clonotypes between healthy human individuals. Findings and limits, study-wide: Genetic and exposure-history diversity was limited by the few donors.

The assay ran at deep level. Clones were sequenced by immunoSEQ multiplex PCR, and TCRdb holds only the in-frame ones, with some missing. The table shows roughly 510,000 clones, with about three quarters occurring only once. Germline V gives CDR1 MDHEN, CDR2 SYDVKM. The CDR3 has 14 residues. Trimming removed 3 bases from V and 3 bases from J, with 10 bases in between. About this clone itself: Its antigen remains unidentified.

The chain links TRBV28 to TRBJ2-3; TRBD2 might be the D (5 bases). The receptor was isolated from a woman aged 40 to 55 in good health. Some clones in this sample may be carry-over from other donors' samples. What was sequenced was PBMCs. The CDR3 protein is CASSFRLATDTQYF. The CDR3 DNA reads TGTGCCAGCAGTTTCCGCCTAGCAACAGATACGCAGTATTTT. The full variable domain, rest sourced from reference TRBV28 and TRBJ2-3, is DVKVTQSSRYLVKRTGEKVFLECVQDMDHENMFWYRQDPGLGLRLIYFSYDVKMKEKGDIPEGYSVSREKKERFSLILESASTNQTSMYLCASSFRLATDTQYFGPGTRLTVL.